Listed below are T cell receptor beta chains from one sample, sequenced in a study of blood T cell repertoires in COVID-19. Profiled with immunoSEQ multiplex PCR; TCRdb holds only in-frame clones, not every one. This table holds 200,000 to 250,000 clones, about 89% found once. Sequencing used PBMCs or T cells enriched from blood (not recorded which). The receptor set was obtained from a woman between 18 and 30 years old who had recovered from COVID-19. CDR3s include the opening cysteine and the closing phenylalanine or tryptophan. The order of the fields is clone size, V gene, J gene, CDR3 protein. The size entry is marked missing in some rows and otherwise reads once, few, many or a size class.

>NA|TRBV7-3|TRBJ2-3
CASSASGIPASDTQYF
>NA|TRBV19|TRBJ1-2
CASSMTGRVVYGYTF
>NA|TRBV3-1/TRBV3-2|TRBJ1-1
CASKWTENTEAFF
>NA|TRBV19|TRBJ1-6
CASSIEGGGGSPLHF
>NA|TRBV4-2|TRBJ1-3
CASSQGSGAGNTIYF
>NA|TRBV18|TRBJ2-2
CASSELTVGATGELFF
>few|TRBV12-5|TRBJ2-1
CASGFYTSGHNEQFF
>NA|TRBV27|TRBJ1-2
CASRETGRRNYGYTF
>NA|TRBV27|TRBJ1-2
CASSPGSGYTF
>NA|TRBV6-5|TRBJ2-7
CASTRTGLYEQYF
>NA|TRBV19|TRBJ2-1
CASSIEGGYNEQFF